This TCR beta chain was identified in a study of cytomegalovirus exposure and HLA in healthy donors. This CDR3 has 15 residues. Trimming removed 5 bases from V and 2 bases from J, with 13 bases in between. Germline CDR1 SGHAT, CDR2 FQNNGV. The PCR was carried out with 60 Vbeta primers and 13 Jbeta primers. The table came from immunoSEQ multiplex PCR; TCRdb's copy has only in-frame clones and leaves some out. The table shows about 82,000 clones, with about 68% occurring only once. This receptor was taken from a man aged 40-55 years in good health and CMV-seropositive. V is TRBV11-2 and J is TRBJ2-1, with TRBD1 as a possible D gene (6 bases). The sequencing input was PBMCs. This CDR3 is CASSPRGLAYNEQFF. The CDR3 region has the DNA TGTGCCAGCAGCCCCAGGGGCCTGGCCTACAATGAGCAGTTCTTC.